Sequencing of this TCR beta chain was carried out in a study of cytotoxic CD8 clonotypes in ibrutinib-treated CLL. On the study more broadly: Within the patient group, about a dozen were relapsed/refractory and 15 treatment-naive, and 17 were IGHV unmutated. Findings and limits, study-wide: Public clonotypes were seen rarely and were contracted or stable on treatment.

The table lists this clone with a few counts. The target antigen is unknown. CDR1 is MNHNS, CDR2 SASEGT, per germline. V dropped 2 bases and J dropped 6; count of bases not matched to a gene: 10. The CDR3 contains 16 residues. Measured with immunoSEQ multiplex PCR; TCRdb has only the in-frame clones, and not every one. The sample lists around 160,000 clones; 70% to 85% were seen once. The receptor's source is a human donor with chronic lymphocytic leukemia. The chain carries TRBV6-1 and TRBJ1-2, with TRBD1 identical over 9 bases. The source was PBMCs, collected after 12 months of ibrutinib treatment. The CDR3 region has the DNA TGTGCCAGCAGTGAAACCCCGGCTCGGACAGGGGATGGCTACACCTTC. Its translation: CASSETPARTGDGYTF.